This TCR beta chain was sequenced in a study of T cells in Graves' hyperthyroidism and ophthalmopathy. General study results and limits: Blood held most thyroid clonotypes expanded above 0.001 frequency.

This clonotype was seen repeatedly, ten times or more. Its antigen is currently unknown. Uncontrolled infection, other autoimmune disease, pregnancy or lactation led to exclusion. PBMCs were obtained from under 13 ml fresh peripheral blood. RNA transcripts yielded amplified TCR beta CDR3 regions. HTBI primers drove first-round RT-PCR of the TCR CDR3. Each CDR3 protein is one row after TCRdb ran MiXCR on the multiplex PCR reads. In the table there are around 620,000 distinct CDR3 sequences, approximately 14% of which are singletons. CDR1 and CDR2 (germline): GTSNPN, SVGIG (reference sequence). J gave up 2 bases and V 5 bases, and 6 bases lay outside the gene matches. This CDR3 region has 14 residues.

The sequence derives from a woman aged 18-29 years with Graves' ophthalmopathy. The specimen sequenced was blood. This chain connects TRBV30 to TRBJ2-7, with 10 bases matching TRBD2. The chain's CDR3 is CAWASGRGAYEQYF. The CDR3 DNA follows: TGTGCCTGGGCCAGCGGGAGGGGGGCCTACGAGCAGTACTTC.